This entry is about one TCR beta chain. Its antigen remains undetermined. Base qualities are not recorded, but no much larger clone differs from it by a single base. Taken from cysteine to phenylalanine, the CDR3 has 14 residues. Of all the DNA, just the CDR3 is kept, 42 bases in frame from base 1. CDR1 and CDR2, looked up from the germline V gene, are MGHRA and YSYEKL. V loses 0 bases, J loses 3 bases, and the germline ends lie 9 bases apart. This entry belongs to a study of molecular identifiers for immune sequencing clone quantification listed by TCRdb under 2018. Context from the whole study: For a replicate experiment, RNA from around 20,000 or 100,000 naive CD8 T cells was divided into five aliquots, of which four were sequenced. This methods study used CD8 T cells to benchmark TCR RNA copy counting and molecular-identifier clustering-based TCR repertoire sequencing (MIDCIRS). General study outcomes and caveats: Identical TCR molecules sharing a barcode could cause highly expanded clone sizes to be underestimated. The naive libraries included spiked-in Jurkat TCR RNA (about 11 copies' worth), and this RNA is not part of the donor repertoire. Spiked-in Jurkat TCR RNA equal to a single cell's worth was reported to be detectable even within 1,100,000 naive CD8 T cells. About 3 recovered TCR RNA copies per cell were obtained by modeling, versus roughly 10 by digital PCR, implying a capture efficiency of about 30%. When barcode sub-clustering was not used, chimeric consensus sequences inflated TCR diversity, with chimeras reaching as high as 47%. In CMV-specific effector cells, clones with more than 20 RNA copies accounted for over 97% of molecules, whereas in naive cells such clones accounted for under 1%.

Libraries of naive CD8 T cells were built from anywhere between about 18,000 and 1,000,000 sorted cells, with 10%, 30% or 50% of the purified RNA used. Naive CD8 T cells, defined as CD8+CD4-CCR7+CD45RA+, were FACS-sorted into RLT Plus buffer on a BD FACSAria II. Ten to eleven TCR copies' worth of Jurkat RNA were spiked into roughly 19,000-1,000,000 naive CD8 T cell samples to test detection sensitivity. Enrichment of CD8 T cells was performed with RosetteSep CD8+ T Cell Enrichment Cocktail and Ficoll-Paque, after which ACK red cell lysis was carried out. Libraries came from PCR. Sequencing instrument: NextSeq 500. Bulk TCR libraries were made following a previously described method, with the TCR primers given in Table S5. Total RNA was purified with the Qiagen AllPrep DNA/RNA kit. Before any analysis, reads coming from multiple sequencing runs of the same library were combined into one pool. In the original analysis: Reads were retained only if the reads had an exact TCR constant sequence, and the retained reads were trimmed to 150 nt and grouped according to their 12-nt molecular barcodes. Reads inside each barcode group were sub-clustered using a 15% Levenshtein threshold, and a quality-weighted consensus sequence was constructed for each RNA molecule. Non-functional sequences were filtered out, along with any lower-count sequence sitting one edit away from another sequence. Based on a fit of two negative binomial distributions, barcode sub-clusters having less than 20% of the maximum read count were discarded. TCRdb's own reprocessing of the public reads used fastp at Q25 and MiXCR and kept productive beta chains. Identical CDR3 protein sequences are pooled into one entry, listed with their most common genes and DNA. These V and J calls are TCRdb output, not the study's own analysis. The sample has roughly 10,000 distinct CDR3 sequences on record, 21% of them singletons. In total, the top ten clones hold around 1.4% of the sample.

The TCR sequence derives from a human donor in good health. Some libraries in this study had Jurkat cell RNA spiked in. Rearrangement joined TRBV4-1 to TRBJ2-7; TRBD2 might be the D gene, on 5 matching bases. The sequenced sample consisted of naive CD8+ T cells from blood, with Jurkat cell RNA spiked in. This sample's cell subset or site label indicates: FACS-sorted CD8+CD4-CCR7+CD45RA+ naive T cells. The CDR3 reads as follows: CASSQERASYEQYF. The DNA sequence reads TGCGCCAGCAGCCAAGAGCGGGCCAGCTACGAGCAGTACTTC.